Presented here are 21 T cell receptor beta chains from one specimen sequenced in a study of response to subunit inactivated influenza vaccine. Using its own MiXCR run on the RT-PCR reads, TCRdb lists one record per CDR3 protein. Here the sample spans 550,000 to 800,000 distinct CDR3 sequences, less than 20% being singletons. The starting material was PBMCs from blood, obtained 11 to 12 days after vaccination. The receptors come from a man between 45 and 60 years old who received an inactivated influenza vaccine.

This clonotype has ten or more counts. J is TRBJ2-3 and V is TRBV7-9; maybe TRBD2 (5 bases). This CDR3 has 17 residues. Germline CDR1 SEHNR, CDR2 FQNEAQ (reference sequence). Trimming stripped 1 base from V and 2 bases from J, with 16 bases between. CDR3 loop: CASSLVSSGGTTDTQYF. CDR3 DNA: TGTGCCAGCAGCTTAGTCTCCAGCGGAGGCACCACAGATACGCAGTATTTT.

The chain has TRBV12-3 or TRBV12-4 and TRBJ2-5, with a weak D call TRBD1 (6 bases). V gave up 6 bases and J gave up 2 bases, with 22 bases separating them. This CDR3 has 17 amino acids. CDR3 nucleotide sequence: TGTGCCAGCAGAACTACGGGACACCGTAGGGAACAAGAGACCCAGTACTTC. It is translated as CASRTTGHRREQETQYF.

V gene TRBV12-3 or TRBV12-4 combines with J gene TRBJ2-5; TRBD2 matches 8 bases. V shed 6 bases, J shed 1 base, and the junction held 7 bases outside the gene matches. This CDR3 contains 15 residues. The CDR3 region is CASRHGGAVQETQYF. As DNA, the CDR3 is TGTGCCAGCAGACACGGGGGGGCGGTCCAAGAGACCCAGTACTTC.

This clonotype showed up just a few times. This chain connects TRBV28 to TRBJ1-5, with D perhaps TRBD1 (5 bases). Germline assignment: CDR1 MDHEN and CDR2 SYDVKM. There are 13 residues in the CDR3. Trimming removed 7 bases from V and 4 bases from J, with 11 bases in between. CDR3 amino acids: CASNQYRNQPQHF. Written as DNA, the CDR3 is TGTGCCAGCAATCAATACAGGAATCAGCCCCAGCATTTT.

The CDR3 nucleotides read TGTGCCAGCAGCCAGACAGGGCAGCTCACCGGGGAGCTGTTTTTT. Translation: CASSQTGQLTGELFF. The chain links TRBV7-2 to TRBJ2-2; 7 bases match TRBD1. This CDR3 has 15 amino acids. Unmatched junction bases numbered 7, after V lost 5 bases and J lost 4 bases. CDR1 SGHTA and CDR2 FQGNSA come from the germline V gene.

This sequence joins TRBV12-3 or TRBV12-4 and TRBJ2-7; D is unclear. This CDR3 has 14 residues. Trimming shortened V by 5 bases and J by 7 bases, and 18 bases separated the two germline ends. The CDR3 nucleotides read TGTGCCAGCAGTCCCAGGAGACGTACTACAGAGCAGTACTTC. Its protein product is CASSPRRRTTEQYF.

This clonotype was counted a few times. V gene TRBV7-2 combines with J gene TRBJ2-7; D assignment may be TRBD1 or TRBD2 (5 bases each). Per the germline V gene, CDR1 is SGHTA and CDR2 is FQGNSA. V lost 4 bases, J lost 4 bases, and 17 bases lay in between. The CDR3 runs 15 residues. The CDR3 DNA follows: TGTGCCAGCAGCTCGGGCCCCGGGACCGTGTACGAGCAGTACTTC. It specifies CASSSGPGTVYEQYF.

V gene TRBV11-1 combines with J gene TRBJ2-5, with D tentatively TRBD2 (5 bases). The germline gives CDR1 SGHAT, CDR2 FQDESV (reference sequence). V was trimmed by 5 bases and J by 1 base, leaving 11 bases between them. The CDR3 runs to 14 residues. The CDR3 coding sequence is TGTGCCAGCAGCGCCACTAGACCCCAAGAGACCCAGTACTTC. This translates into CASSATRPQETQYF.

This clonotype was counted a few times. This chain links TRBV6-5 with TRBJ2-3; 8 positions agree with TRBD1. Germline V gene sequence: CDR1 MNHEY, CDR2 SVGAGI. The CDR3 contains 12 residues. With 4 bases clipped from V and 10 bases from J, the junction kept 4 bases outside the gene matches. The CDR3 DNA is TGTGCCAGCAGTTTTGGACAGGGCCCGCAGTATTTT. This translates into CASSFGQGPQYF.

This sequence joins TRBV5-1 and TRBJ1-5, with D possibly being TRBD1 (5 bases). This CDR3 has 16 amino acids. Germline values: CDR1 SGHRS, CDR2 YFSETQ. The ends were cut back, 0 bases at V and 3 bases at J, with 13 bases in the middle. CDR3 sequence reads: CASSLEGGDANQPQHF. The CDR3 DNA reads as TGCGCCAGCAGCTTGGAGGGAGGGGACGCCAATCAGCCCCAGCATTTT.

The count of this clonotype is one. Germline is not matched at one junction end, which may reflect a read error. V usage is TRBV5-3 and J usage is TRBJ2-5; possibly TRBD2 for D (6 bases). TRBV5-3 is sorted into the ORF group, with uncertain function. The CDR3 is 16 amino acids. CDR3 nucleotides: TGTGCCAGGAGCTTTGGGCGGGGTAGGGGTTCGGAGACCCAGTACTTC. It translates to CARSFGRGRGSETQYF.

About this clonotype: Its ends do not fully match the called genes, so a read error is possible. The CDR3 DNA reads as TGTGCCAGCAGGGACACCTCGAGCTCCTACAATGAGCACTTCTTC. Its translation is CASRDTSSSYNEHFF. This chain connects TRBV27 to TRBJ2-1; TRBD1 is a possible D gene (5 bases). From germline, CDR1 is MNHEY and CDR2 SMNVEV (reference sequence). The CDR3 extends over 15 amino acids.

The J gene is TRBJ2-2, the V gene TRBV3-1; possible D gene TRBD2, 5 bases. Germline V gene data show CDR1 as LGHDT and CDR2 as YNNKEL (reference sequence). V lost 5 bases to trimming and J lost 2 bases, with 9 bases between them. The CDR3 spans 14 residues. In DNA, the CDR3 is TGTGCCAGCAGCATTAGCGTAAACACCGGGGAGCTGTTTTTT. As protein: CASSISVNTGELFF.

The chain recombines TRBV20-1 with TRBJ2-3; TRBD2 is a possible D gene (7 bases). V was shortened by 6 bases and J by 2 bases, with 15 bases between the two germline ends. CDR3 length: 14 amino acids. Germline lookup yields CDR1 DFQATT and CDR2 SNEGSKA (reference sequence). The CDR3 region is CSAVEGGFTDTQYF. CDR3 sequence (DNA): TGCAGTGCCGTGGAGGGGGGGTTCACAGATACGCAGTATTTT.

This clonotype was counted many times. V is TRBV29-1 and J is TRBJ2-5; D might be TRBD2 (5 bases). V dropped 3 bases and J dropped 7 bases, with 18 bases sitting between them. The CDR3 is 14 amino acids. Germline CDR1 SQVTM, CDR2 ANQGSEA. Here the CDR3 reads CSVDQNGVTGTQYF. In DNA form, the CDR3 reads TGCAGCGTTGACCAAAACGGGGTTACTGGGACCCAGTACTTC. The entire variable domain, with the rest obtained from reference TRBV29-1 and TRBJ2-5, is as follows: SAVISQKPSRDICQRGTSLTIQCQVDSQVTMMFWYRQQPGQSLTLIATANQGSEATYESGFVIDKFPISRPNLTFSTLTVSNMSPEDSSIYLCSVDQNGVTGTQYFGPGTRLLVL.

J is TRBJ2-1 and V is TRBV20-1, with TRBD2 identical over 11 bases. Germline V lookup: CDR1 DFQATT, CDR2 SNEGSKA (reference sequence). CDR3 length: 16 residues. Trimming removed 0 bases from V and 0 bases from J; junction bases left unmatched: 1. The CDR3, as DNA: TGCAGTGCTAGAGACACTAGCGGGAGCTCCTACAATGAGCAGTTCTTC. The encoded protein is CSARDTSGSSYNEQFF.

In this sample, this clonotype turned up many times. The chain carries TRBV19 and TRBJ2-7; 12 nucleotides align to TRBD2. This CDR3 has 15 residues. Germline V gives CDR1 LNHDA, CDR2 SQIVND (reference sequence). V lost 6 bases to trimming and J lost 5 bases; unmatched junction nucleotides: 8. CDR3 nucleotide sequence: TGTGCCAGTAGCTCCGGACTAGCGGGAAGCAACGAGCAGTACTTC. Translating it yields CASSSGLAGSNEQYF.

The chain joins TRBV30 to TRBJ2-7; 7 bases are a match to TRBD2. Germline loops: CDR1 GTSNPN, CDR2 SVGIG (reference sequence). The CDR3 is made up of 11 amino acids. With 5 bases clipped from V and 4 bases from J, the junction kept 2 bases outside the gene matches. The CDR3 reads CAWHGRYEQYF. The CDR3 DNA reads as TGTGCCTGGCACGGGAGGTACGAGCAGTACTTC. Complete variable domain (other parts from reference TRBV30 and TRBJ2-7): SQTIHQWPATLVQPVGSPLSLECTVEGTSNPNLYWYRQAAGRGLQLLFYSVGIGQISSEVPQNLSASRPQDRQFILSSKKLLLSDSGFYLCAWHGRYEQYFGPGTRLTVT.

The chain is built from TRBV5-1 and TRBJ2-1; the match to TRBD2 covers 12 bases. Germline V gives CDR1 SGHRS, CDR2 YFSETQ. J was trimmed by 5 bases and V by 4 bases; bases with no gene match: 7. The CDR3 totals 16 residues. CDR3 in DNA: TGCGCCAGCAGCAAGACTAGCGGGGGTCCCAACAATGAGCAGTTCTTC. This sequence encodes CASSKTSGGPNNEQFF.

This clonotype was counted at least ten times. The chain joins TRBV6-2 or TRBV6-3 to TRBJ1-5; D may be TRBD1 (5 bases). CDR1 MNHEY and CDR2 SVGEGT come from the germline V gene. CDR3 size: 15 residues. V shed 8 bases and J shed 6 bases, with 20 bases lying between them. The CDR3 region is CASAPSGRWGQPQHF. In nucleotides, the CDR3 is TGTGCCAGCGCCCCCTCGGGGCGCTGGGGTCAGCCCCAGCATTTT.

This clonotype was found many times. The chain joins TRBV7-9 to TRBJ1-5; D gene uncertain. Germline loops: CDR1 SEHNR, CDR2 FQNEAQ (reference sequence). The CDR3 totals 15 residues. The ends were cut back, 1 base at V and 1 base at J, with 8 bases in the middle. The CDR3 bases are TGTGCCAGCAGCTTAGAATCCGGGAGCAATCAGCCCCAGCATTTT. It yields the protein CASSLESGSNQPQHF.